Below are 8 T cell receptor beta chains sequenced from a single sample in a study of T cells in Graves' hyperthyroidism and ophthalmopathy. TCR beta CDR3 regions were amplified from RNA. TCR CDR3 regions were first amplified by RT-PCR with HTBI primers. TCRdb re-analysed the multiplex PCR reads in MiXCR, keeping a single row per CDR3 protein. The sample yields approximately 370,000 distinct CDR3 sequences, about a sixth seen once. The sequencing input was blood. The source is a woman aged 25 to 39 with Graves' hyperthyroidism that later progressed to Graves' ophthalmopathy.

This clonotype has at least ten counts. V is TRBV28 and J is TRBJ1-2; TRBD1 is a possible D gene (5 bases). CDR1 is MDHEN, CDR2 SYDVKM, per germline. The CDR3 contains 14 residues. Trimming stripped 2 bases from V and 2 bases from J, with 9 bases between. CDR3 in amino acids: CASSLRAGNYGYTF. As DNA, the CDR3 is TGTGCCAGCAGTTTACGCGCAGGGAACTATGGCTACACCTTC.

This clonotype was counted once. The CDR3: CASSQWDRGRSQPQHF. The CDR3, as DNA: TGTGCCAGCAGCCAATGGGACAGGGGGCGTTCTCAGCCCCAGCATTTT. V usage is TRBV4-2 and J usage is TRBJ1-5; TRBD1 aligns across 12 bases. Looked up from germline, CDR1 is LGHNA and CDR2 is YNFKEQ. The CDR3 is 16 amino acids. V shed 2 bases and J 6 bases; nucleotides not matched to a gene: 5.

This clonotype was recorded a few times. The genes are TRBV9 and TRBJ2-3, with TRBD2 as a possible D gene (6 bases). V dropped 1 base and J dropped 0 bases, with 12 bases sitting between them. The CDR3 is made up of 16 amino acids. Germline CDR1 reads SGDLS; CDR2 reads YYNGEE. CDR3 loop: CASSVYGGSSTDTQYF. The CDR3 DNA is TGTGCCAGCAGCGTATATGGGGGGTCTAGCACAGATACGCAGTATTTT.

This chain links TRBV6-5 with TRBJ2-7, with 12 positions matching TRBD2. The CDR3 is 17 amino acids. CDR1 and CDR2 from the germline V gene are MNHEY and SVGAGI. The V segment lost 4 bases and the J segment 5 bases; nucleotides outside the gene matches: 12. The CDR3 sequence: CASSSLPPLAGGDEQYF. In nucleotides, the CDR3 is TGTGCCAGCAGTTCCCTCCCCCCTCTAGCGGGAGGGGACGAGCAGTACTTC.

This clonotype was counted ten times or more. The CDR3: CASSPQGGYTF. The CDR3 region has the DNA TGTGCCAGCTCACCACAGGGTGGCTACACCTTC. The genes are TRBV18 and TRBJ1-2; D ambiguous. CDR1 and CDR2 from the germline V gene are KGHSH and LQKENI. Between the trimmed V and J ends, which lost 1 base and 7 bases, there was a span of 4 bases. The length of the CDR3 is 11 residues.

The chain combines TRBV28 with TRBJ2-7, with D hard to call. Germline V lookup: CDR1 MDHEN, CDR2 SYDVKM. The CDR3 is 17 amino acids. V was cut by 6 bases and J by 6 bases, with 27 bases left in between. The CDR3 DNA follows: TGTGCCAGCAGGCAAGGTCTGCAGGTCGTGTTTGGGTCCGAGCAGTACTTC. This codes for CASRQGLQVVFGSEQYF.

With respect to this clonotype: The junction differs from germline at one of its ends, possibly a read error. The V gene is TRBV12-3 or TRBV12-4, the J gene TRBJ2-7, with 12 bases lining up with TRBD2. The CDR3 is 16 residues long. DNA for the CDR3: TGTGCCGGCAGCGAACCGGGACTAGCGGGTATTTACGAGCAGTACTTC. Translating gives CAGSEPGLAGIYEQYF.

The genes are TRBV2 and TRBJ2-5; 11 bases are shared with TRBD2. Germline-derived CDR1 and CDR2 are SNHLY and FYNNEI. V dropped 1 base and J dropped 5; count of bases not matched to a gene: 0. CDR3 length equals 14 residues. CDR3 residues: CASSEGTSGETQYF. CDR3 bases: TGTGCCAGCAGTGAAGGGACTAGCGGGGAGACCCAGTACTTC.